A single sample gave rise to the 26 T cell receptor beta chains below, sequenced in a study of blood T cell repertoires in COVID-19 (dated by TCRdb to 2020 to 2021). The library was produced with the immunoSEQ multiplex PCR assay. TCRdb retrieved this table from immuneACCESS and kept in-frame rearrangements only. Not all clones are present; in checked studies, unresolved V genes account for under half, and no reason is known for the remainder. In this sample the table shows approximately 500,000 clones, over 75% of which occur a single time. Jointly, the top ten make up approximately 2.9% of the sample. Source material: peripheral blood. These receptors originate from a human donor in a cohort sampled during active COVID-19.

The chain uses TRBV5-1 and TRBJ1-4; 10 nucleotides align to TRBD1. From germline, CDR1 is SGHRS and CDR2 YFSETQ. Trimming cost V 3 bases and J 1 base; bases outside gene matches: 0. The CDR3 loop spans 15 amino acids. In nucleotides, the CDR3 is TGCGCCAGCAGCTGGACAGGGGGAACTAATGAAAAACTGTTTTTT. Translated: CASSWTGGTNEKLFF.

This chain uses TRBV6-6 with TRBJ2-3, with 12 bases matching TRBD2. Trimming removed 5 bases from V and 4 bases from J; junction bases left unmatched: 7. The CDR3 spans 16 residues. Germline V gene lookup returns CDR1 MNHNY and CDR2 SVGAGI (reference sequence). The DNA for the CDR3 is TGTGCCAGCAGTATTAGACTAGCGGGAGAGGCAGATACGCAGTATTTT. This codes for CASSIRLAGEADTQYF.

This chain links TRBV5-1 with TRBJ1-2; D not certain. Germline V gene data show CDR1 as SGHRS and CDR2 as YFSETQ. This CDR3 has 13 amino acids. Deletions cut 2 bases from V and 3 bases from J, with 8 bases between. The CDR3 loop is CASSLGSDYGYTF. The CDR3 nucleotides read TGCGCCAGCAGCTTAGGCAGCGACTATGGCTACACCTTC.

This clone was observed a single time. The rearrangement uses TRBV2 and TRBJ1-1; 8 nucleotides agree with TRBD1. Germline CDR1 reads SNHLY; CDR2 reads FYNNEI. There are 14 residues in the CDR3. Germline trimming cut 7 bases from V and 2 bases from J; bases unmatched to any gene: 6. The CDR3 DNA is TGTGCCAGCACCCAGACAGGGGCCAACACTGAAGCTTTCTTT. As protein: CASTQTGANTEAFF.

A few counts support this clone. The V and J genes are TRBV6-1 and TRBJ1-2; 8 bases agree with TRBD1. Unmatched junction bases numbered 6, after V lost 3 bases and J lost 6 bases. From germline, CDR1 is MNHNS and CDR2 SASEGT. The CDR3 sequence is 14 residues long. The CDR3 loop is CASSDTDRGDGYTF. CDR3 in DNA: TGTGCCAGCAGTGATACCGACAGGGGAGATGGCTACACCTTC.

The chain recombines TRBV6-4 with TRBJ1-2; possibly TRBD1 for D (5 bases). V was shortened by 0 bases and J by 4 bases, with 9 bases between the two germline ends. Germline lookup yields CDR1 MRHNA and CDR2 SNTAGT. The CDR3 is 14 amino acids. This CDR3 is CASSDSTGGYGYTF. The CDR3 nucleotides read TGTGCCAGCAGTGACTCAACGGGGGGCTATGGCTACACCTTC.

This clone was seen more than once but under ten times. The junction does not match germline at one end; this may be a read error. The chain links TRBV4-1 to TRBJ1-4, with D perhaps TRBD1 (5 bases). The CDR3 is 12 residues long. CDR1 and CDR2 from the germline V gene are MGHRA and YSYEKL. The CDR3, as DNA: TGCGCCAGCAGCCAAGGTTTCGCAGGGAAAATTTTT. Translated, it gives CASSQGFAGKIF.

The rearrangement links TRBV5-1 to TRBJ2-7, with 8 bases lining up with TRBD1. Germline CDR1 is SGHRS and CDR2 is YFSETQ. The CDR3 has 13 residues. The V segment lost 4 bases and the J segment 4 bases; nucleotides outside the gene matches: 4. The CDR3: CASSGTGMYEQYF. The CDR3 bases are TGCGCCAGCAGCGGGACAGGAATGTACGAGCAGTACTTC. The full variable domain, its missing parts supplied by reference TRBV5-1 and TRBJ2-7, is KAGVTQTPRYLIKTRGQQVTLSCSPISGHRSVSWYQQTPGQGLQFLFEYFSETQRNKGNFPGRFSGRQFSNSRSEMNVSTLELGDSALYLCASSGTGMYEQYFGPGTRLTVT.

The chain recombines TRBV3-1 (or the pseudogene TRBV3-2) with TRBJ1-4; a weak D match, TRBD1 (5 bases). Per the germline V gene, CDR1 is LGHDT and CDR2 is YNNKEL (reference sequence). V was clipped by 0 bases and J by 8 bases, with 7 bases between them. The CDR3 consists of 13 residues. The CDR3 here is CASSQDYREKLFF. Written as DNA, the CDR3 is TGTGCCAGCAGCCAAGACTACAGGGAAAAACTGTTTTTT.

This rearrangement joins TRBV19 to TRBJ1-1; no clear D gene. Germline loops: CDR1 LNHDA, CDR2 SQIVND (reference sequence). This CDR3 comprises 14 residues. V was trimmed by 9 bases and J by 0 bases, leaving 14 bases between them. CDR3 bases: TGTGCCAGCACCCCGAGCCGGGTGAACACTGAAGCTTTCTTT. Amino acids: CASTPSRVNTEAFF.

The chain has TRBV9 and TRBJ2-3; TRBD1 matches 10 bases. The CDR3 covers 16 residues. Germline V CDR1 and CDR2: SGDLS, YYNGEE. V lost 1 base, J lost 4 bases, and 6 bases stayed unmatched. Here the CDR3 DNA reads TGTGCCAGCAGCGTATCCGGGACAGGGGTGCCAGATACGCAGTATTTT. Its translation is CASSVSGTGVPDTQYF.

This chain joins TRBV6-5 and TRBJ1-1; TRBD1 agrees at 10 bases. Germline CDR1 reads MNHEY; CDR2 reads SVGAGI. J was trimmed by 5 bases and V by 0 bases; bases with no gene match: 3. This CDR3 contains 15 residues. This CDR3 is CASSYSTGGRTEAFF. The CDR3 nucleotides read TGTGCCAGCAGTTACTCGACAGGGGGCCGGACTGAAGCTTTCTTT.

This clone was picked up a small number of times. The chain is built from TRBV3-1 (or the pseudogene TRBV3-2) and TRBJ1-2, with TRBD1 identical over 10 bases. V gave up 3 bases and J gave up 9 bases; unmatched junction bases: 7. The CDR3 contains 14 residues. Per the germline V gene, CDR1 is LGHDT and CDR2 is YNNKEL (reference sequence). The CDR3 DNA reads TGTGCCAGCAGCCACGGGACAGGGGAGAATCGCTACACCTTC. The encoded protein is CASSHGTGENRYTF.

The chain couples TRBV2 to TRBJ2-7; tentative D call: TRBD2 (5 bases). V was shortened by 6 bases and J by 2 bases, with 14 bases between the two germline ends. The germline gives CDR1 SNHLY, CDR2 FYNNEI. This CDR3 is built from 14 residues. In DNA form, the CDR3 reads TGTGCCAGCAGACAACCCGGGATCACCTACGAGCAGTACTTC. Encoded protein: CASRQPGITYEQYF.

The chain uses TRBV5-6 and TRBJ2-7, with D uncertain. Germline CDR1 and CDR2: SGHDT and YYEEEE. V was clipped by 0 bases and J by 6 bases, with 10 bases between them. This CDR3 comprises 13 residues. As DNA, the CDR3 is TGTGCCAGCAGCTTGGAGAGGATTCTCGAGCAGTACTTC. This gives the protein CASSLERILEQYF. Looking up the rest from reference TRBV5-6 and TRBJ2-7 gives the full variable domain: DAGVTQSPTHLIKTRGQQVTLRCSPKSGHDTVSWYQQALGQGPQFIFQYYEEEERQRGNFPDRFSGHQFPNYSSELNVNALLLGDSALYLCASSLERILEQYFGPGTRLTVT.

This chain joins TRBV2 and TRBJ1-5; perhaps TRBD1 as D (5 bases). The CDR3 sequence is 16 residues long. V lost 5 bases, J lost 2 bases, and 16 bases lay in between. Germline-derived CDR1 and CDR2 are SNHLY and FYNNEI. CDR3 in amino acids: CASSNGGFVGNQPQHF. Written as DNA, the CDR3 is TGTGCCAGCAGTAACGGGGGTTTTGTGGGCAATCAGCCCCAGCATTTT.

The chain links TRBV19 to TRBJ1-4; 12 nucleotides line up with TRBD1. Looked up from germline, CDR1 is LNHDA and CDR2 is SQIVND (reference sequence). V was clipped by 3 bases and J by 12 bases; unmatched bases: 2. The CDR3 runs to 13 residues. CDR3: CASSMGQGAQLFF. The CDR3 DNA sequence: TGTGCCAGTAGTATGGGACAGGGGGCGCAACTGTTTTTT.

To note about this clone: Other DNA sequences from this sample encode an identical CDR3 as well. V gene TRBV28 combines with J gene TRBJ1-1; TRBD1 agrees at 9 bases. This CDR3 comprises 15 residues. Germline V gene data show CDR1 as MDHEN and CDR2 as SYDVKM. V shed 5 bases, J shed 2 bases, and the junction held 6 bases outside the gene matches. The CDR3 spells CASSPPGQGNTEAFF. CDR3 in DNA: TGTGCCAGCAGTCCACCGGGACAGGGTAACACTGAAGCTTTCTTT.

The V gene is TRBV21-1, the J gene TRBJ2-3; TRBD2 is taken as the D call from the table, unchecked against the DNA. TRBV21-1 has pseudogene status. CDR3 length: 18 residues. The CDR3 DNA reads as TGTGCCAGCAGCAAAGTACCGACTAGCGGGCCCGGGGGGGATACGCAGTATTTT. Amino acids: CASSKVPTSGPGGDTQYF.

The V gene is TRBV9, the J gene TRBJ2-5, with D tentatively TRBD1 (6 bases). V lost 0 bases, J lost 7 bases, and 7 bases lay in between. In germline, CDR1 is SGDLS, CDR2 YYNGEE. CDR3 length equals 12 residues. CDR3 amino acids: CASSVEGGTQYF. CDR3 bases: TGTGCCAGCAGCGTAGAAGGGGGGACCCAGTACTTC.

This clone came up once. This chain links TRBV6-5 with TRBJ1-2; tentative D call: TRBD1 (6 bases). Trimming took 10 bases from V and 2 from J, leaving 20 bases between them. Germline V lookup: CDR1 MNHEY, CDR2 SVGAGI. This CDR3 has 15 residues. CDR3 loop: CAINGEGQTNYGYTF. The DNA of the CDR3 is TGTGCCATCAATGGAGAGGGACAAACGAACTATGGCTACACCTTC.

This clone was counted a single time. The rearrangement links TRBV6-2 or TRBV6-3 to TRBJ1-5; 7 positions agree with TRBD1. CDR3 length equals 12 residues. Per germline, CDR1 MNHEY and CDR2 SVGEGT. Trimming cost V 5 bases and J 7 bases; bases outside gene matches: 2. In nucleotides, the CDR3 is TGTGCCAGCAGTACAGGGGTCCAGCCCCAGCATTTT. It is translated as CASSTGVQPQHF.

This chain uses TRBV30 with TRBJ1-5, with D perhaps TRBD1 (6 bases). CDR1 GTSNPN and CDR2 SVGIG come from the germline V gene (reference sequence). The CDR3 length is 13 residues. V lost 3 bases and J lost 4, with 10 bases in between. CDR3 coding DNA: TGTGCCTGGAGAGAACAGGGAAATCAGCCCCAGCATTTT. This codes for CAWREQGNQPQHF.

V gene TRBV5-1 combines with J gene TRBJ2-3, with 8 bases that match TRBD2. CDR3 length equals 15 residues. J lost 5 bases, V lost 4 bases, and 9 bases had no gene match. The germline CDR1 and CDR2 sequences are SGHRS and YFSETQ. CDR3 sequence reads: CASSQAGEGIDTQYF. The CDR3 DNA follows: TGCGCCAGCAGCCAAGCGGGAGAGGGTATAGATACGCAGTATTTT.

The CDR3 spells CASATAVRTSGTYEQYF. The CDR3 nucleotides are TGTGCCAGTGCTACGGCAGTGAGGACTAGCGGTACCTACGAGCAGTACTTC. The V call is TRBV19, the J call TRBJ2-7; 10 bases are shared with TRBD2. Germline CDR1 LNHDA, CDR2 SQIVND (reference sequence). There are 17 residues in the CDR3. V was pared by 8 bases and J by 2 bases, with 15 bases of the junction left unmatched.

The rearrangement uses TRBV9 and TRBJ1-1; perhaps TRBD1 as D (6 bases). This CDR3 spans 15 amino acids. Looked up from germline, CDR1 is SGDLS and CDR2 is YYNGEE. Trimming removed 0 bases from V and 2 bases from J, with 11 bases in between. The CDR3 region is CASSVGPGENTEAFF. As DNA, the CDR3 is TGTGCCAGCAGCGTAGGGCCAGGGGAAAACACTGAAGCTTTCTTT.